These 6 T cell receptor beta chains were all obtained from the same sample, sequenced in a study of Ad26.COV2.S vaccination and SARS-CoV-2 variants. The method was immunoSEQ multiplex PCR; TCRdb's version includes in-frame clones alone and lacks a portion of them. The data show just over 350,000 clones, with 92% seen just once and roughly 3.9% held by the top ten. The material sequenced was peripheral blood, taken after recovery from COVID-19. The source is a human donor who had recovered from COVID-19.

The chain joins TRBV7-2 to TRBJ1-1; D is uncertain. The germline gives CDR1 SGHTA, CDR2 FQGNSA. V lost 5 bases and J 3 bases, leaving 7 bases between the germline ends. This CDR3 has 12 residues. The CDR3 reads CASSVIYTEAFF. The CDR3 nucleotides are TGTGCCAGCAGCGTAATATACACTGAAGCTTTCTTT.

The chain is built from TRBV10-3 and TRBJ2-2, with D perhaps matching TRBD1 or TRBD2 (6 bases each). The CDR3 covers 17 residues. Germline V CDR1 and CDR2: ENHRY, SYGVKD. The V gene lost 8 bases and the J gene lost 1 base, with 20 bases spanning the gap. The CDR3 nucleotides read TGTGCCATCGGGACTCTCCTCGGGACATTGAACACCGGGGAGCTGTTTTTT. Protein product: CAIGTLLGTLNTGELFF.

The V gene is TRBV27, the J gene TRBJ1-6; tentative D call: TRBD1 (5 bases). V was cut by 2 bases and J by 7 bases, with 12 bases left in between. The CDR3 has 15 amino acids. The germline CDR1 and CDR2 sequences are MNHEY and SMNVEV (reference sequence). CDR3 in amino acids: CASSLKPSGNSPLHF. CDR3 DNA: TGTGCCAGCAGTTTAAAGCCCTCAGGGAATTCACCCCTCCACTTT.

Regarding this clone: Distinct nucleotide sequences in the sample also encode this CDR3. The chain combines TRBV11-2 with TRBJ2-7, with 7 bases aligning to TRBD2. Trimming took 4 bases from V and 2 from J; bases not matched to a gene: 5. The germline gives CDR1 SGHAT, CDR2 FQNNGV. This CDR3 has 14 amino acids. The CDR3 reads CASSSVGGTYEQYF. The CDR3 DNA follows: TGTGCCAGCAGCTCAGTGGGAGGGACCTACGAGCAGTACTTC.

The rearrangement joins TRBV2 to TRBJ1-5; TRBD1 is a possible D gene (5 bases). Trimming cost V 4 bases and J 5 bases, with 15 bases left between them. This CDR3 comprises 15 residues. Per the germline V gene, CDR1 is SNHLY and CDR2 is FYNNEI. DNA of the CDR3: TGTGCCAGCAGTGCTTTTTCAGGGATGGATCAGCCCCAGCATTTT. This translates into CASSAFSGMDQPQHF.

The rearrangement links TRBV7-3 to TRBJ1-1, with D unresolved. Germline CDR1 reads SGHTA; CDR2 reads FQGTGA. There are 13 residues in the CDR3. Trimming shortened V by 6 bases and J by 8 bases, and 16 bases separated the two germline ends. CDR3 sequence (DNA): TGTGCCAGCAGGAAAAGCGGTAGCGCAGAAGCTTTCTTT. Translation: CASRKSGSAEAFF.